This passage covers 12 T cell receptor beta chains from one sample sequenced in a study of early T cells in non-severe SARS-CoV-2 infection. In TCRdb, the 5' RACE reads were re-called with MiXCR into one record per CDR3 protein. The sample has more than 65,000 distinct CDR3 sequences, approximately 12% seen once; the top ten hold around 1.3%. Material for sequencing was whole blood. These TCRs come from an adult who was a healthcare worker with PCR-confirmed SARS-CoV-2 infection or an uninfected control (not recorded which).

In this sample, this clonotype turned up many times. The V and J genes are TRBV7-9 and TRBJ1-1; maybe TRBD1 (5 bases). This CDR3 contains 12 residues. Trimming stripped 3 bases from V and 7 bases from J, with 9 bases between. The V gene's germline CDR1 is SEHNR and CDR2 FQNEAQ (reference sequence). CDR3 coding DNA: TGTGCCAGCAGCTTTGGGGGTGGTGAAGCTTTCTTT. It translates to CASSFGGGEAFF.

This clonotype was detected ten times or more. The chain carries TRBV20-1 and TRBJ1-1; 8 positions match TRBD1. This CDR3 spans 16 amino acids. V shed 3 bases, J shed 1 base, and the junction held 10 bases outside the gene matches. Germline-derived CDR1 and CDR2 are DFQATT and SNEGSKA (reference sequence). CDR3 residues: CSARGRRGQGNTEAFF. The CDR3 bases are TGCAGTGCTAGGGGTCGCAGGGGGCAAGGGAACACTGAAGCTTTCTTT.

This clonotype was seen repeatedly, ten times or more. V is TRBV7-8 and J is TRBJ2-3, with D perhaps TRBD1 (6 bases). The CDR3 contains 12 residues. Germline lookup yields CDR1 SGHVS and CDR2 FQNEAQ. The V gene lost 4 bases and the J gene lost 14 bases, with 16 bases spanning the gap. CDR3 sequence reads: CASSYNRERAYF. CDR3 DNA sequence: TGTGCCAGCAGCTACAACAGGGAACGCGCGTATTTT.

This clonotype showed up many times. V gene TRBV28 combines with J gene TRBJ1-1; the D is unclear. V was shortened by 4 bases and J by 0 bases, with 9 bases between the two germline ends. The CDR3 contains 14 residues. Germline V gene lookup returns CDR1 MDHEN and CDR2 SYDVKM. The CDR3 loop is CASSSEWVNTEAFF. CDR3 nucleotide sequence: TGTGCCAGCAGTTCGGAGTGGGTGAACACTGAAGCTTTCTTT.

This clonotype has at least ten counts. The V and J genes are TRBV13 and TRBJ1-1; 9 bases map to TRBD1. The V gene's germline CDR1 is PRHDT and CDR2 FYEKMQ (reference sequence). V lost 5 bases, J lost 3 bases, and 10 bases stayed unmatched. The CDR3 spans 16 residues. The CDR3 region is CASSRYADRGDTEAFF. CDR3 in DNA: TGTGCCAGCAGCCGATACGCCGACAGGGGGGACACTGAAGCTTTCTTT.

This clonotype was detected ten times or more. The chain couples TRBV6-5 to TRBJ2-2; 9 positions agree with TRBD2. Germline V gene data show CDR1 as MNHEY and CDR2 as SVGAGI. The V and J ends lost 2 bases and 4 bases, in that order; junction bases with no gene match: 5. The CDR3 runs 16 residues. CDR3 sequence reads: CASSYGLAGVTGELFF. DNA of the CDR3: TGTGCCAGCAGTTACGGGTTAGCGGGGGTCACCGGGGAGCTGTTTTTT.

This clonotype was seen repeatedly, ten times or more. V and J are TRBV12-3 or TRBV12-4 and TRBJ1-5; D might be TRBD1 (5 bases). This CDR3 is 14 amino acids long. The germline V and J ends were trimmed by 3 bases and 1 base, with 7 bases remaining between them. DNA of the CDR3: TGTGCCAGCAGTTTGACAGTCAGCAATCAGCCCCAGCATTTT. Encoded protein: CASSLTVSNQPQHF.

This clonotype was observed many times. The chain combines TRBV6-2 or TRBV6-3 with TRBJ1-5; a possible D gene is TRBD1 (5 bases). Germline lookup yields CDR1 MNHEY and CDR2 SVGEGT. V lost 2 bases and J 6 bases, leaving 14 bases between the germline ends. The length of the CDR3 is 15 residues. CDR3 DNA sequence: TGTGCCAGCAGTTACGGATTGGGGACGGGTCAGCCCCAGCATTTT. Its protein is CASSYGLGTGQPQHF.

This clonotype was counted many times. This chain uses TRBV5-1 with TRBJ2-3; no clear D. Germline V gene sequence: CDR1 SGHRS, CDR2 YFSETQ. V lost 0 bases to trimming and J lost 2 bases, with 7 bases between them. The CDR3 extends over 14 amino acids. The CDR3 here is CASSLDLHTDTQYF. CDR3 in DNA: TGCGCCAGCAGCTTGGATCTACACACAGATACGCAGTATTTT.

This clonotype has ten or more counts. V is TRBV27 and J is TRBJ2-1; maybe TRBD2 (7 bases). The CDR3 is 14 amino acids. Trimming removed 6 bases from V and 4 bases from J, with 13 bases in between. CDR1 and CDR2 from the germline V gene are MNHEY and SMNVEV (reference sequence). The CDR3 nucleotides are TGTGCCAGCAGCCGGGGGGCGGGTTACAATGAGCAGTTCTTC. As protein: CASSRGAGYNEQFF.

The V call is TRBV6-5, the J call TRBJ1-2; maybe TRBD1 (5 bases). CDR1 is MNHEY and CDR2 is SVGAGI in the germline V gene. This CDR3 has 13 residues. V was shortened by 5 bases and J by 8 bases, with 15 bases between the two germline ends. The DNA of the CDR3 is TGTGCCAGCAGTCCCCAAGGGGCAGGAGGCTACACCTTC. Its protein is CASSPQGAGGYTF.

In this sample, this clonotype turned up once. V usage is TRBV27 and J usage is TRBJ1-5; D ambiguous. From germline, CDR1 is MNHEY and CDR2 SMNVEV (reference sequence). CDR3 size: 15 residues. V dropped 3 bases and J dropped 4 bases, with 13 bases sitting between them. In nucleotides, the CDR3 is TGTGCCAGCAGTTTGATTAAGGGCCCAAATCAGCCCCAGCATTTT. Translating gives CASSLIKGPNQPQHF.